The clone carrying this TCR beta chain turned up a few times. The germline V gene has CDR1 SGHRS and CDR2 YFSETQ. The ends were cut back, 0 bases at V and 2 bases at J, with 10 bases in the middle. This CDR3 has 15 residues. This specimen comes from a study of T-cell memory formation after mild COVID-19. In TCRdb, the 5' RACE reads were re-called with MiXCR into one record per CDR3 protein. The profile shows about 430,000 distinct CDR3 sequences, 24% of them singletons. The TCR originated in an adult woman who had mild COVID-19 (a few samples of this study predate the infection). Cell type and time point are not known. The genes are TRBV5-1 and TRBJ2-3; D perhaps matches TRBD2 (6 bases). The source material was PBMCs or a T cell subset sorted from them (not recorded which). The CDR3 loop is CASSLAGETTDTQYF. The CDR3 nucleotides read TGCGCCAGCAGCTTGGCGGGGGAGACCACAGATACGCAGTATTTT.